Listed below are T cell receptor beta chains from one sample, sequenced in a study of control samples from healthy donors and cancer patients. The data were produced by immunoSEQ multiplex PCR, yet TCRdb's version contains in-frame clones alone and is incomplete. The data show approximately 120,000 clones, 90% seen once. The sequenced material came from blood. All receptors derive from a human donor in good health. The donor label of this sample is uncertain. Each CDR3 is given with its conserved first and last residue. A D gene is named only where the DNA matches it firmly. Only some rows state a clone size, as once, few, many or a class for expanded clones.

clone size: NA
V gene: TRBV7-3
J gene: TRBJ1-3
D gene: TRBD1
CDR3 protein: CASSPRTGAGNTIYF
CDR3 DNA: TGTGCCAGCAGCCCTAGGACAGGGGCAGGAAACACCATATATTTT

clone size: NA
V gene: TRBV29-1
J gene: TRBJ2-2
D gene: NA
CDR3 protein: CSVDGGLGTGELFF
CDR3 DNA: TGCAGCGTTGATGGGGGGTTAGGGACCGGGGAGCTGTTTTTT

clone size: NA
V gene: TRBV5-1
J gene: TRBJ2-1
D gene: NA
CDR3 protein: CASSEGTVYNEQFF
CDR3 DNA: TGCGCCAGCAGCGAGGGGACGGTATACAATGAGCAGTTCTTC

clone size: NA
V gene: TRBV12-3/TRBV12-4
J gene: TRBJ2-7
D gene: NA
CDR3 protein: CASSPDDYEQYF
CDR3 DNA: TGTGCCAGCAGCCCAGACGACTACGAGCAGTACTTC

clone size: NA
V gene: TRBV19
J gene: TRBJ1-5
D gene: TRBD1
CDR3 protein: CASIGTGGLFSNQPQHF
CDR3 DNA: TGTGCCAGTATAGGGACAGGGGGCCTTTTTAGCAATCAGCCCCAGCATTTT

clone size: NA
V gene: TRBV9
J gene: TRBJ1-2
D gene: NA
CDR3 protein: CASSGRGGGHPRGYTF
CDR3 DNA: TGTGCCAGCAGCGGCCGGGGCGGGGGGCACCCGAGAGGCTACACCTTC

clone size: NA
V gene: TRBV7-2
J gene: TRBJ1-2
D gene: NA
CDR3 protein: CASSMRWRYGYTF
CDR3 DNA: TGTGCCAGCAGCATGCGTTGGAGGTATGGCTACACCTTC

clone size: few
V gene: TRBV4-3
J gene: TRBJ2-1
D gene: NA
CDR3 protein: CASSQGEQGGYNEQFF
CDR3 DNA: TGCGCCAGCAGCCAAGGGGAACAGGGGGGGTACAATGAGCAGTTCTTC

clone size: NA
V gene: TRBV19
J gene: TRBJ2-5
D gene: NA
CDR3 protein: CASSIALQRQETQYF
CDR3 DNA: TGTGCCAGTAGTATCGCCCTACAGAGGCAAGAGACCCAGTACTTC

clone size: NA
V gene: TRBV12-3/TRBV12-4
J gene: TRBJ1-1
D gene: TRBD1
CDR3 protein: CASSLGTAEAFF
CDR3 DNA: TGTGCCAGCAGTTTGGGGACAGCTGAAGCTTTCTTT

clone size: NA
V gene: TRBV12-3/TRBV12-4
J gene: TRBJ1-1
D gene: TRBD1
CDR3 protein: CASRDRGGTEAFF
CDR3 DNA: TGTGCCAGCAGAGACAGGGGTGGCACTGAAGCTTTCTTT

clone size: NA
V gene: TRBV2
J gene: TRBJ1-6
D gene: NA
CDR3 protein: CASLGSSYNSPLHF
CDR3 DNA: TGTGCCAGCCTGGGGAGCTCCTATAATTCACCCCTCCACTTT

clone size: NA
V gene: TRBV27
J gene: TRBJ1-2
D gene: TRBD1
CDR3 protein: CASSLTGTANYGYTF
CDR3 DNA: TGTGCCAGCAGTCTCACCGGGACAGCTAACTATGGCTACACCTTC

clone size: NA
V gene: TRBV6-5
J gene: TRBJ2-5
D gene: NA
CDR3 protein: CASRAYGSETQYF
CDR3 DNA: TGTGCCAGCAGGGCTTATGGGTCAGAGACCCAGTACTTC